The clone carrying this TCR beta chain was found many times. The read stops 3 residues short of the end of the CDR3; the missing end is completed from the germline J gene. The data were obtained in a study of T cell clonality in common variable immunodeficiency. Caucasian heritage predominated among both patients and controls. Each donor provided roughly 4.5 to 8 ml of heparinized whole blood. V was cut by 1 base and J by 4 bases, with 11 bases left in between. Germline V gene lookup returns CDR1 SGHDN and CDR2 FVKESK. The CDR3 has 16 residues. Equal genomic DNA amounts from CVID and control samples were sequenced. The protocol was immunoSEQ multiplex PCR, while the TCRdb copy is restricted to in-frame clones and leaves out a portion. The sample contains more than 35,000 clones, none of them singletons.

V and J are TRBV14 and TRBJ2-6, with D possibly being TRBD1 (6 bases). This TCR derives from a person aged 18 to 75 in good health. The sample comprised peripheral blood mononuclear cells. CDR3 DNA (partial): TGTGCCAGCAGCCAAGTAGGGGGTTTGGGGGCCAACGTC. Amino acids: CASSQVGGLGANV. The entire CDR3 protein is CASSQVGGLGANVLTF.